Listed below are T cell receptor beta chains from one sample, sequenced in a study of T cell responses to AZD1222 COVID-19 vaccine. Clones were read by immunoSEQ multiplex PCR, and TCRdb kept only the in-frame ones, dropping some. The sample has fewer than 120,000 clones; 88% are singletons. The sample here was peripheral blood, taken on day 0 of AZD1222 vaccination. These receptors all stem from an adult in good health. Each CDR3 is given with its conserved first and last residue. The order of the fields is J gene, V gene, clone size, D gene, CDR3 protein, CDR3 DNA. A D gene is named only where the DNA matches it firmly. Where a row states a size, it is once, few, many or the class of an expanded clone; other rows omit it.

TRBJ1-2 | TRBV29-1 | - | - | CSVGIGTTNYGYTF | TGCAGCGTTGGAATCGGGACTACTAACTATGGCTACACCTTC
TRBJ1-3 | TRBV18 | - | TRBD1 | CASSREMNRGSGNTIYF | TGTGCCAGCTCACGCGAAATGAACAGGGGCTCTGGAAACACCATATATTTT
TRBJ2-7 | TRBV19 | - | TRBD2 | CASSIDGSGDLEQYF | TGTGCCAGTAGTATAGATGGTAGCGGGGACCTCGAGCAGTACTTC
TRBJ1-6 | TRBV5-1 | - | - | CASSLAEGNSPLHF | TGCGCCAGCAGCTTGGCCGAGGGAAATTCACCCCTCCACTTT
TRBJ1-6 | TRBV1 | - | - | CTSSFGPKYNSPLHF | TGCACCAGCAGCTTCGGACCGAAGTATAATTCACCCCTCCACTTT
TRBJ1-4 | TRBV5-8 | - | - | CASSPTGQIEKLFF | TGTGCCAGCAGCCCGACAGGTCAGATTGAAAAACTGTTTTTT
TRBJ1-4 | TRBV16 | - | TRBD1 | CASSPPGTGINEKLFF | TGTGCCAGCAGCCCGCCCGGGACAGGGATAAATGAAAAACTGTTTTTT
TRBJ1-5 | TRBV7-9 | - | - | CASSFRVHQPQHF | TGTGCCAGCAGCTTCAGGGTGCACCAGCCCCAGCATTTT
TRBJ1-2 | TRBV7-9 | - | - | CASSLGAGEEGYTF | TGTGCCAGCAGCTTAGGGGCAGGGGAGGAAGGCTACACCTTC
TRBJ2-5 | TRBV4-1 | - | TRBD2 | CASSRTSGKEETQYF | TGCGCCAGCAGCCGGACTAGCGGGAAAGAAGAGACCCAGTACTTC
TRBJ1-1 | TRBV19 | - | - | CASSIQASSAEAFF | TGTGCCAGTAGCATTCAGGCCTCAAGCGCTGAAGCTTTCTTT
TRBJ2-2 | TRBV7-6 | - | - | CASSLDHSENTGELFF | TGTGCCAGCAGCTTAGATCACAGCGAGAACACCGGGGAGCTGTTTTTT
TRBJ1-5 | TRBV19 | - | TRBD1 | CASSPTQGAFVNQPQHF | TGTGCCAGTAGTCCCACTCAGGGGGCGTTTGTCAATCAGCCCCAGCATTTT
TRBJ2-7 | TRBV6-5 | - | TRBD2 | CASSYLTSANYEQYF | TGTGCCAGCAGTTACTTAACTAGCGCAAACTACGAGCAGTACTTC
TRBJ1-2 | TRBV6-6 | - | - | CASSPSQSGPYGYTF | TGTGCCAGCAGCCCCTCTCAATCCGGACCCTATGGCTACACCTTC
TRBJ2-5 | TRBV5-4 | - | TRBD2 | CASSLWGSGSGETQYF | TGTGCCAGCAGCTTGTGGGGGAGCGGGAGTGGGGAGACCCAGTACTTC
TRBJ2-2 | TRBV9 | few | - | CASSGVQGPAGELFF | TGTGCCAGCAGCGGGGTACAGGGTCCCGCCGGGGAGCTGTTTTTT
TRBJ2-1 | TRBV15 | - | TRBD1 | CATSRGTGERNEQFF | TGTGCCACCAGCAGAGGGACAGGGGAACGGAATGAGCAGTTCTTC
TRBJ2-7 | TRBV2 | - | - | CASSENYEQYF | TGTGCCAGCAGTGAAAACTACGAGCAGTACTTC
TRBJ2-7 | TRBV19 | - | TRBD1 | CASRKGQTYEQYF | TGTGCCAGTAGGAAGGGACAGACCTACGAGCAGTACTTC
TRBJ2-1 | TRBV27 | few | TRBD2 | CASSHRLAGGIDEQFF | TGTGCCAGCAGTCACAGACTAGCGGGAGGTATCGATGAGCAGTTCTTC
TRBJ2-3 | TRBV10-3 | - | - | CAIKSGEGVGGTDTQYF | TGTGCCATCAAGTCAGGGGAGGGGGTCGGGGGCACAGATACGCAGTATTTT
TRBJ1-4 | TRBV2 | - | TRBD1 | CASSGSDRAEKLFF | TGTGCCAGCAGTGGATCCGACAGGGCCGAAAAACTGTTTTTT
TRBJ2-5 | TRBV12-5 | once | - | CASGPGVQETQYF | TGTGCTAGTGGCCCCGGGGTTCAAGAGACCCAGTACTTC
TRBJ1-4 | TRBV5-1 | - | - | CASSLTTNEKLFF | TGCGCCAGCAGCTTGACCACTAATGAAAAACTGTTTTTT
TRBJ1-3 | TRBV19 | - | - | CASSTEHSPRDGNTIYF | TGTGCCAGTAGTACCGAACACAGTCCGAGGGATGGAAACACCATATATTTT
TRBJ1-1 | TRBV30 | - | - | CAWIRGPTEAFFGQVAFF | -
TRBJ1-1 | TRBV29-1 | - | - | CSVEDLEGWTEAFF | TGCAGCGTTGAAGATCTGGAGGGTTGGACTGAAGCTTTCTTT
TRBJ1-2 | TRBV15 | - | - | CATSIPGTGGHGYTF | TGTGCCACCAGCATCCCCGGGACGGGGGGCCACGGCTACACCTTC
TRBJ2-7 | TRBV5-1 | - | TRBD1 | CASSLGRQGYEQYF | TGCGCCAGCAGCTTGGGGCGACAGGGGTACGAGCAGTACTTC
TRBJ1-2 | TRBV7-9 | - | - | CASLSQLNYGYTF | TGTGCCAGCCTGTCACAATTAAACTATGGCTACACCTTC
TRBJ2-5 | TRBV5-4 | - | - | CASSFKETQYF | TGTGCCAGCAGCTTCAAAGAGACCCAGTACTTC
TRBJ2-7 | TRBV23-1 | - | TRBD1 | CASSQFPLDRGRYEQYF | TGCGCCAGCAGTCAATTTCCTTTGGACAGGGGGCGCTACGAGCAGTACTTC
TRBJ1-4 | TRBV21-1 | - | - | CAPPGGTVGEKLFF | TGTGCCCCGCCGGGGGGAACAGTAGGTGAAAAACTGTTTTTT
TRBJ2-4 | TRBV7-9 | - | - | CASSLLIPGNIQYF | TGTGCCAGCAGCCTATTAATTCCGGGGAACATTCAGTACTTC
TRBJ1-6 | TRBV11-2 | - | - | CASSSGSSPLHF | TGTGCCAGCAGCTCCGGGAGTTCACCCCTCCACTTT
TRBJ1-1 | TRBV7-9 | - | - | CASSPTTGSTEAFF | TGTGCCAGCAGTCCCACCACTGGGAGCACTGAAGCTTTCTTT
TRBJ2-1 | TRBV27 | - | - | CASSFQESYNEQFF | TGTGCCAGCAGTTTCCAGGAATCCTACAATGAGCAGTTCTTC
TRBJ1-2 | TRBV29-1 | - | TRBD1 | CSVAGDRVHGYTF | TGCAGCGTCGCCGGGGACAGGGTGCATGGCTACACCTTC
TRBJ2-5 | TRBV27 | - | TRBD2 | CASSFQRDQAQYF | TGTGCCAGCAGTTTTCAGCGGGACCAGGCCCAGTACTTC
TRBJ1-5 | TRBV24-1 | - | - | CATSDNLGPQHF | TGTGCCACCAGTGATAACCTGGGACCCCAGCATTTT
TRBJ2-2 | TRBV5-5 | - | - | CASGHGELFF | TGTGCCAGTGGGCACGGGGAGCTGTTTTTT
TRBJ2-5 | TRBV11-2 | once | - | CASRNAGVSETQYF | TGTGCCAGCAGGAACGCAGGAGTTTCAGAGACCCAGTACTTC
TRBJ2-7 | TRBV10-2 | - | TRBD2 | CASSEVGRGSDEQYF | TGCGCCAGCAGTGAGGTTGGGCGGGGGTCCGACGAGCAGTACTTC
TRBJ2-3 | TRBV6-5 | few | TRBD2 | CASSSLAGGADTQYF | TGTGCCAGCAGTTCACTAGCGGGGGGGGCAGATACGCAGTATTTT
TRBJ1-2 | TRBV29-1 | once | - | CSVDFYGYTF | TGCAGCGTTGATTTCTATGGCTACACCTTC
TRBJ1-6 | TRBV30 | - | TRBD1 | CAWDGTGWSPLHF | TGTGCCTGGGATGGGACAGGGTGGTCACCCCTCCACTTT
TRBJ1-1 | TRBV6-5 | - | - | CASSYSISFTEAFF | TGTGCCAGCAGTTACTCGATTTCTTTCACTGAAGCTTTCTTT
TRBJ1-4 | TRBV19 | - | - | CASSPRGRVPNEKLFF | TGTGCCAGTAGTCCCCGGGGCAGGGTTCCTAATGAAAAACTGTTTTTT
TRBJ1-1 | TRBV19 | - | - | CASSTPGGRITEAFF | TGTGCCAGTAGTACCCCGGGGGGGAGGATAACTGAAGCTTTCTTT
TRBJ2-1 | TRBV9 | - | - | CASSAGGSSGAHNEQFF | TGTGCCAGCAGCGCAGGGGGTAGCAGCGGGGCACACAATGAGCAGTTCTTC
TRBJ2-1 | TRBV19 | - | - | CASSISWGNEQFF | TGTGCCAGTAGTATATCTTGGGGCAATGAGCAGTTCTTC
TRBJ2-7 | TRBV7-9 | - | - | CASSPLIGEYEQYF | TGTGCCAGCAGCCCATTAATCGGGGAATACGAGCAGTACTTC
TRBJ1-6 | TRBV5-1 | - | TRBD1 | CASSPGTVISYNSPLHF | TGCGCCAGCAGCCCGGGGACAGTGATCTCCTATAATTCACCCCTCCACTTT
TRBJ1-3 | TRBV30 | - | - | CAWSVQRNTIYF | TGTGCCTGGAGTGTACAAAGAAACACCATATATTTT